The T cell receptor beta chain under discussion was sequenced for a study of T cells after posttransplantation cyclophosphamide. Study-wide points: Later blood repertoires were often dominated by clones from the donor CD8+ memory compartment.

Sampled 1 year posttransplant, controls received myeloablative marrow transplants, methotrexate and a calcineurin inhibitor. TCRdb's copy holds only in-frame clones and misses some; the assay was immunoSEQ multiplex PCR. The table has about 14,000 clones, around 82% seen once. This clone was seen only a few times. The antigen remains unidentified. Material: PBMCs, obtained 350 to 400 days after allogeneic stem cell transplant with calcineurin inhibitor and methotrexate. The clonotype originates from a male patient in his late teens or twenties who received an allogeneic stem cell transplant from a related donor, was CMV-positive, and had no GVHD. Some T cells may be provided by the graft donor.

CDR3 in amino acids: CASSEVTGVDTEAFF. CDR3 DNA: TGTGCCAGCAGTGAAGTGACAGGGGTGGACACTGAAGCTTTCTTT. The chain couples TRBV6-1 to TRBJ1-1, with 8 bases fitting TRBD1. CDR3 size: 15 residues. CDR1 and CDR2 from the germline V gene are MNHNS and SASEGT. V was clipped by 1 base and J by 3 bases; unmatched bases: 4.